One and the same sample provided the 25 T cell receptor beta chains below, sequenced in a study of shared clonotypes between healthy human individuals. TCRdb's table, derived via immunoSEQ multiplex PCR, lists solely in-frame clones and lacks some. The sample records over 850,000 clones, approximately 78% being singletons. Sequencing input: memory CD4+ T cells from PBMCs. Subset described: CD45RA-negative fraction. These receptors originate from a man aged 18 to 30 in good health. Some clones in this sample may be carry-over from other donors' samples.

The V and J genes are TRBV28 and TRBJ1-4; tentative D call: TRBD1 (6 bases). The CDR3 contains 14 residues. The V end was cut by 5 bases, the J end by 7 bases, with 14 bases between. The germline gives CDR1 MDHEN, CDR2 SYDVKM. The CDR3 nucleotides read TGTGCCAGCAGTGGGGCCCCCAGGGGTGAAAAACTGTTTTTT. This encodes CASSGAPRGEKLFF.

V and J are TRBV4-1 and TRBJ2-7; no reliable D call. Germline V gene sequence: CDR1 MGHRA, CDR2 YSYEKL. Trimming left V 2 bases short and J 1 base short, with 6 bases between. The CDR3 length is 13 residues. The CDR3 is CASSQTESYEQYF. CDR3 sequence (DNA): TGCGCCAGCAGCCAAACGGAGTCCTACGAGCAGTACTTC.

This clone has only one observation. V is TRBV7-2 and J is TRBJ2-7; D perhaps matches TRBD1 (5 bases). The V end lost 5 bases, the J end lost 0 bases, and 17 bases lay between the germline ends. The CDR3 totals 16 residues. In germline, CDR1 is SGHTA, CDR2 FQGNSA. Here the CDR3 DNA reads TGTGCCAGCAGCCTCAGCAGGGATTTGGGCTCCTACGAGCAGTACTTC. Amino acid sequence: CASSLSRDLGSYEQYF.

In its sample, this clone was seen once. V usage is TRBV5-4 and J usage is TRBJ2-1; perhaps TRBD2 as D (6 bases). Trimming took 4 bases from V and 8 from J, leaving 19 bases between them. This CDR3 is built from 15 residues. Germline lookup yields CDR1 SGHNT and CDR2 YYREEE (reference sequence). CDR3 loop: CASSPRMAGLHEQFF. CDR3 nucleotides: TGTGCCAGCAGCCCCCGGATGGCGGGATTACATGAGCAGTTCTTC. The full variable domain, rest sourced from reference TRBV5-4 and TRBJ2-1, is ETGVTQSPTHLIKTRGQQVTLRCSSQSGHNTVSWYQQALGQGPQFIFQYYREEENGRGNFPPRFSGLQFPNYSSELNVNALELDDSALYLCASSPRMAGLHEQFFGPGTRLTVL.

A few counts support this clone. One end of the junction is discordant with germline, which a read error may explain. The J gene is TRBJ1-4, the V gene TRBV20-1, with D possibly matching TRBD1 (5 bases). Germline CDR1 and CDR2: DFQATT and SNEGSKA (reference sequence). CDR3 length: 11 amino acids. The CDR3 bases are TGCAGTGCTGGAGACGCACAGGTCCTGTTTTTT. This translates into CSAGDAQVLFF.

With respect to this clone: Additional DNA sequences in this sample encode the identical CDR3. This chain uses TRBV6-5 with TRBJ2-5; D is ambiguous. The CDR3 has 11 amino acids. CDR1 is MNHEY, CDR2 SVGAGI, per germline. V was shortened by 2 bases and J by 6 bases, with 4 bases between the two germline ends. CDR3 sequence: CASSYRQTQYF. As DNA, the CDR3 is TGTGCCAGCAGTTACCGGCAGACCCAGTACTTC.

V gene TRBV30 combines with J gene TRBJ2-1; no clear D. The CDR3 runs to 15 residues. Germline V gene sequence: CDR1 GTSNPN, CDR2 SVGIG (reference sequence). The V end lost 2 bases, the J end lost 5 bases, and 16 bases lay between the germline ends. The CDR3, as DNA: TGTGCCTGGAGTTATAGCCTAGTAGAAAACAATGAGCAGTTCTTC. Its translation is CAWSYSLVENNEQFF.

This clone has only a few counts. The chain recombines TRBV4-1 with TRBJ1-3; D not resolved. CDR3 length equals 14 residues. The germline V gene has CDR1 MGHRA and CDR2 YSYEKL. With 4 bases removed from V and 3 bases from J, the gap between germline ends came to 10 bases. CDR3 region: CASSLATDGNTIYF. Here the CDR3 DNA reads TGCGCCAGCAGCCTAGCGACGGATGGAAACACCATATATTTT.

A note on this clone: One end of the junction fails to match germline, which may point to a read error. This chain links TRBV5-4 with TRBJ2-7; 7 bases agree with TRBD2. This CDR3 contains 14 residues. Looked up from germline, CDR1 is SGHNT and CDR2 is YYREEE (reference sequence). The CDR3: CASSPSGTRRRLTF. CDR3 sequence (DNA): TGTGCCAGCAGCCCGAGCGGGACCCGCAGGAGGTTGACATTC.

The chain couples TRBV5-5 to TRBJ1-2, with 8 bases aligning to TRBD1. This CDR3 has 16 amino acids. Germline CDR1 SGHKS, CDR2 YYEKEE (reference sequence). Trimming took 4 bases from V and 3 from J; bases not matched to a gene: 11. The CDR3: CASSPGQALLYYGYTF. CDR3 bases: TGTGCCAGCAGCCCGGGACAGGCCCTCCTTTACTATGGCTACACCTTC.

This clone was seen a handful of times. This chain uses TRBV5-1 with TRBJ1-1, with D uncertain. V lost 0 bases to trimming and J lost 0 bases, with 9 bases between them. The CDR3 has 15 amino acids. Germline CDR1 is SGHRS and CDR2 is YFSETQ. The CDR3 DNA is TGCGCCAGCAGCTTGGAGGGTCAGGTGAACACTGAAGCTTTCTTT. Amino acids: CASSLEGQVNTEAFF.

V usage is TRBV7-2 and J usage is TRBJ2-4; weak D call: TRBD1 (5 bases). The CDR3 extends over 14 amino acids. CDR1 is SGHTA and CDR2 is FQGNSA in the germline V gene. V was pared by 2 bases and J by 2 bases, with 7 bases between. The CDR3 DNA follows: TGTGCCAGCAGCTTACAGGGATCCAAAAACATTCAGTACTTC. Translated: CASSLQGSKNIQYF. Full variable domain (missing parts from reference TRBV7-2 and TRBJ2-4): GAGVSQSPSNKVTEKGKDVELRCDPISGHTALYWYRQSLGQGLEFLIYFQGNSAPDKSGLPSDRFSAERTGGSVSTLTIQRTQQEDSAVYLCASSLQGSKNIQYFGAGTRLSVL.

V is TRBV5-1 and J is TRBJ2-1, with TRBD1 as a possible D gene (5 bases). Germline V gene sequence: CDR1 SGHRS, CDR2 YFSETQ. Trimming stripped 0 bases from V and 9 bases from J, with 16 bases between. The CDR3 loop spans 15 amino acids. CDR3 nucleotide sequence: TGCGCCAGCAGCTTGGCCATCGTCGGGCAGGGTGAGCAGTTCTTC. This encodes CASSLAIVGQGEQFF. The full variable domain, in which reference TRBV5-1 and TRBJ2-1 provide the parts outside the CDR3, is KAGVTQTPRYLIKTRGQQVTLSCSPISGHRSVSWYQQTPGQGLQFLFEYFSETQRNKGNFPGRFSGRQFSNSRSEMNVSTLELGDSALYLCASSLAIVGQGEQFFGPGTRLTVL.

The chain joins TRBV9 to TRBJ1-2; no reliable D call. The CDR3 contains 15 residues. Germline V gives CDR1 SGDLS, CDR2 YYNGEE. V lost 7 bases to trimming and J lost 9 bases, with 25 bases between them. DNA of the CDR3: TGTGCCAGCGCTGCATCCTTGGGCAGGACCCCAAGCTACACCTTC. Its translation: CASAASLGRTPSYTF. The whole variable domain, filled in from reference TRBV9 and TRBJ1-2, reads DSGVTQTPKHLITATGQRVTLRCSPRSGDLSVYWYQQSLDQGLQFLIQYYNGEERAKGNILERFSAQQFPDLHSELNLSSLELGDSALYFCASAASLGRTPSYTFGSGTRLTVV.

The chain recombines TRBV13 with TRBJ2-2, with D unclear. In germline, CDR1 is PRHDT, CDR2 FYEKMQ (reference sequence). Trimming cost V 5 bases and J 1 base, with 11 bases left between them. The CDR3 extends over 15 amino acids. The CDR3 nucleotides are TGTGCCAGCAGCGACAAGGCTGAGAACACCGGGGAGCTGTTTTTT. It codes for CASSDKAENTGELFF.

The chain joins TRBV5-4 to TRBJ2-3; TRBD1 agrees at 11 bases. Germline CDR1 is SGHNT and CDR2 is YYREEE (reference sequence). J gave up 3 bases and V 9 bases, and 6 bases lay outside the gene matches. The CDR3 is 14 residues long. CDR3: CATGTGGLTDTQYF. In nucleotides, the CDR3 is TGTGCCACCGGGACAGGGGGGCTAACAGATACGCAGTATTTT.

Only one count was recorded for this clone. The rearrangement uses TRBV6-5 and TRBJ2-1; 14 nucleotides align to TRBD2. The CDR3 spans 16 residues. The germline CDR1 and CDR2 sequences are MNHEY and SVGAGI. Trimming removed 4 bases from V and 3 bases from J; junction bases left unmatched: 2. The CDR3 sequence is CASSSGTSGSYNEQFF. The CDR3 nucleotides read TGTGCCAGCAGTTCGGGGACTAGCGGGAGCTACAATGAGCAGTTCTTC.

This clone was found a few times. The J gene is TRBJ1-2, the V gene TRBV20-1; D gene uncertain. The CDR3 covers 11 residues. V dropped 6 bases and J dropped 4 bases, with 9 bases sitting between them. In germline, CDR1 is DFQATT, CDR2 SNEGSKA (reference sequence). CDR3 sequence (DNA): TGCAGTGCATATATTCCCTATGGCTACACCTTC. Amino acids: CSAYIPYGYTF.

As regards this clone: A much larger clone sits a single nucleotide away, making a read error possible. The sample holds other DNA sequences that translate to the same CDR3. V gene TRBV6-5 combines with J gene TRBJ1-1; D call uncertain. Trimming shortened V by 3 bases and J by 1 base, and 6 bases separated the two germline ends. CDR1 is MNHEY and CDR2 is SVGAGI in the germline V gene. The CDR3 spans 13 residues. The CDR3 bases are TGTGCCAGCAGTTATACGGGGAACACTGAAGCTTTCTTT. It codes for CASSYTGNTEAFF.

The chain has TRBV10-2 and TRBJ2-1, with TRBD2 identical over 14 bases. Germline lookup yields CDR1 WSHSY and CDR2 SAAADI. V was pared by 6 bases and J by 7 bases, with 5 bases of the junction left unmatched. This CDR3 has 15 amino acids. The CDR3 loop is CASRRGLAGENEQFF. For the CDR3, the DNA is TGCGCCAGCAGGAGGGGACTAGCGGGAGAGAATGAGCAGTTCTTC.

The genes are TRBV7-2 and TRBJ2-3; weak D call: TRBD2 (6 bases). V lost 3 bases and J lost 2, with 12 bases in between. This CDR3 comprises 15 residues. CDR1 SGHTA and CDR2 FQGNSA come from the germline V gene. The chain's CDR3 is CASSFQGGLTDTQYF. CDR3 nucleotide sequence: TGTGCCAGCAGCTTCCAGGGAGGCCTCACAGATACGCAGTATTTT.

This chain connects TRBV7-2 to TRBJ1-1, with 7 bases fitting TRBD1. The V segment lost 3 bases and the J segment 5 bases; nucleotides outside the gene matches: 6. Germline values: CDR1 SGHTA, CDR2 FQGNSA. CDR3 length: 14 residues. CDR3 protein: CASSFDRVGTEAFF. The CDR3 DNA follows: TGTGCCAGCAGCTTTGACAGGGTTGGTACTGAAGCTTTCTTT.

The DNA of the CDR3 is TGTGCCAGCAGGACCGTCGGGGTCGTTAACTATGGCTACACCTTC. Amino acid sequence: CASRTVGVVNYGYTF. The rearrangement uses TRBV2 and TRBJ1-2; D remains unclear. Looked up from germline, CDR1 is SNHLY and CDR2 is FYNNEI. V shed 6 bases and J shed 1 base, with 15 bases lying between them. The CDR3 is 15 amino acids.

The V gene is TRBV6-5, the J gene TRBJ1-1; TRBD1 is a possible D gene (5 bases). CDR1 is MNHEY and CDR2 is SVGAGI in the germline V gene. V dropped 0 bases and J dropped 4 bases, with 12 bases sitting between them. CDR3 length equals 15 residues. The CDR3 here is CASSYSWGKGTEAFF. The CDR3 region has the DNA TGTGCCAGCAGTTACTCGTGGGGGAAGGGCACTGAAGCTTTCTTT.

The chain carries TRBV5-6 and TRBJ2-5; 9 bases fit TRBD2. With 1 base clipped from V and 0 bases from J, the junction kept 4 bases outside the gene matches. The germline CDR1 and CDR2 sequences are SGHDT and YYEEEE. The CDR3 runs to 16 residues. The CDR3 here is CASSLRAGGYQETQYF. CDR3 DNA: TGTGCCAGCAGCTTGCGGGCGGGGGGGTACCAAGAGACCCAGTACTTC.